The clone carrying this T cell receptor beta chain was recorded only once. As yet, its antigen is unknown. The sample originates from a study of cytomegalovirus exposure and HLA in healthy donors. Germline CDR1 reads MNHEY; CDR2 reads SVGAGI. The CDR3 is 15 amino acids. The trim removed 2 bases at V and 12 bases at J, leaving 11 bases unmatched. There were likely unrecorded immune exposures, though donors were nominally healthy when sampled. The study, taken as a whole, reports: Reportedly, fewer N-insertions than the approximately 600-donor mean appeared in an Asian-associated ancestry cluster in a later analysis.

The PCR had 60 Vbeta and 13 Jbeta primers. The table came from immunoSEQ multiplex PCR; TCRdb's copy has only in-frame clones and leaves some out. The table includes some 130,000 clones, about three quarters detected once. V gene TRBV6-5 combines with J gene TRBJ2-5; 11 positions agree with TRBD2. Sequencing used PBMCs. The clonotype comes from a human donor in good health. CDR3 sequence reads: CASSYTGLAGGKEYF. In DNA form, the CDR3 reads TGTGCCAGCAGTTACACAGGGCTAGCGGGGGGAAAGGAGTACTTC.